The sequence of this T cell receptor beta chain was determined in a study of tumor-infiltrating lymphocytes in localized non-small cell lung cancer. The CDR3 loop spans 15 amino acids. Germline CDR1 is SGHRS and CDR2 is YFSETQ. V shed 1 base and J shed 8 bases, with 16 bases lying between them. As concerns this clone: What it recognizes is unknown.

General study findings and limits: Available tissue quantity limited TCR sequencing to a patient subset. Immunotypes IM1 and IM2 had similar TCR-derived T-cell fractions. Technical variation could not be separated from intratumor heterogeneity here. Tumors had more T cell infiltration than uninvolved lung, per TCRbeta sequencing and CD3 counts.

TCRdb's copy holds only in-frame clones and misses some; the assay was immunoSEQ multiplex PCR. The sample records around 17,000 clones, over 75% being singletons. The V call is TRBV5-1, the J call TRBJ2-1, with D uncertain. Sequencing input: uninvolved lung tissue not adjacent to the tumor. The receptor was isolated from a human donor with non-small cell lung cancer. The DNA of the CDR3 is TGCGCCAGCAGCTTGAATCCTGAAACCTATCATGAGCAGTTCTTC. Encoded protein: CASSLNPETYHEQFF.